The rows below give T cell receptor beta chains drawn from one sample of a study of cytomegalovirus exposure and HLA in healthy donors. Clones were sequenced by immunoSEQ multiplex PCR, and TCRdb holds only the in-frame ones, with some missing. The sample has 100,000 to 150,000 clones, 89% seen once. The sequenced sample was PBMCs. The receptors originated from a young woman in good health and CMV-seronegative. The CDR3 runs from the conserved cysteine through the conserved F or W. The order of the fields is V gene, clone size, J gene, CDR3 protein. Only part of the rows carry a size: once, few, many, or a class if the clone is expanded.

TRBV11-3,.,TRBJ2-3,CASSLSGTTGTDTQYF
TRBV11-2,.,TRBJ2-1,CASSPQGQGYNEQFF
TRBV5-1,.,TRBJ2-7,CASSITGPSGMDEQYF
TRBV6-6,.,TRBJ2-2,CASVLGSYTGELFF
TRBV6-6,once,TRBJ1-3,CASSNRDSSGNTIYF
TRBV10-3,.,TRBJ1-1,CAISDTTGFTEAFF
TRBV11-2,.,TRBJ2-7,CASSLSEAGGLYEQYF
TRBV30,.,TRBJ1-1,CAWTVVAAFF
TRBV28,.,TRBJ1-6,CASSLDYQGSPLHF
TRBV2,.,TRBJ2-7,CASRDRTYEQYF
TRBV4-2,few,TRBJ2-7,CASSQGTGNSYEQYF
TRBV2,.,TRBJ2-4,CASRQGLAKNIQYF